This TCR beta chain derives from a study of cytomegalovirus exposure and HLA in healthy donors. From germline, CDR1 is KGHSH and CDR2 LQKENI. The CDR3 consists of 16 residues. Trimming took 5 bases from V and 0 from J, leaving 11 bases between them. Sampled while nominally healthy, donors likely had unrecorded immune exposures. A remark on this clone: Its antigen is still unknown.

Researchers ran the PCR with 60 Vbeta and 13 Jbeta primers. The table came from immunoSEQ multiplex PCR; TCRdb's copy has only in-frame clones and leaves some out. The table lists around 200,000 clones, 70% of them singletons. Study-level results: Upon later analysis, TCR association rates were observed to vary by HLA locus, being highest for DRB1 and lowest for HLA-C. Researchers reported from a later analysis that most CMV-associated TCR beta chains appeared HLA-restricted.

Material for sequencing was PBMCs. The source of this sequence is a man between 40 and 49 years old in good health and CMV-seropositive. This rearrangement joins TRBV18 to TRBJ1-6; unclear D gene. The CDR3 DNA reads as TGTGCCAGCTCATCAAGCCTGAGCTCCTATAATTCACCCCTCCACTTT. Translating it yields CASSSSLSSYNSPLHF.